Each of the 26 T cell receptor beta chains below was sequenced from the same sample in a study of long-term antiretroviral therapy in people with HIV. Sequencing used immunoSEQ v3.0 at survey level. Generated by immunoSEQ multiplex PCR, the TCRdb table keeps only in-frame clones and is missing some. The repertoire holds approximately 21,000 clones, with 65% to 85% as singletons. The source material was unsorted PBMCs, sampled 1.5 years after starting antiretroviral therapy. The receptors come from a man aged 25 to 40 with HIV.

The V gene is TRBV27, the J gene TRBJ2-1, with 9 bases that match TRBD2. J lost 8 bases, V lost 7 bases, and 12 bases had no gene match. Looked up from germline, CDR1 is MNHEY and CDR2 is SMNVEV (reference sequence). CDR3 length: 15 amino acids. DNA for the CDR3: TGTGCCAGCATGCCCCTAAGTGCGGGGGGGGATGAGCAGTTCTTC. Protein: CASMPLSAGGDEQFF.

V gene TRBV5-1 combines with J gene TRBJ2-2; D might be TRBD1 (5 bases). The CDR3 sequence is 16 residues long. Trimming pared 4 bases from V and 4 bases from J, leaving 17 bases between. Germline CDR1 is SGHRS and CDR2 is YFSETQ. The CDR3 sequence: CASSPTASTPTGELFF. In nucleotides, the CDR3 is TGCGCCAGCAGCCCGACAGCTTCGACCCCCACCGGGGAGCTGTTTTTT. Full variable domain (remainder filled in from reference TRBV5-1 and TRBJ2-2): KAGVTQTPRYLIKTRGQQVTLSCSPISGHRSVSWYQQTPGQGLQFLFEYFSETQRNKGNFPGRFSGRQFSNSRSEMNVSTLELGDSALYLCASSPTASTPTGELFFGEGSRLTVL.

The genes are TRBV28 and TRBJ1-2, with D possibly TRBD1 on 5 matching bases. The CDR3 has 14 amino acids. Between the trimmed V and J ends, which lost 3 bases and 2 bases, there was a span of 10 bases. Germline V CDR1 and CDR2: MDHEN, SYDVKM. CDR3 region: CASSFGAGNYGYTF. Written as DNA, the CDR3 is TGTGCCAGCAGTTTTGGAGCAGGGAACTATGGCTACACCTTC.

The chain carries TRBV15 and TRBJ2-1, with 7 positions matching TRBD2. J gave up 8 bases and V 8 bases, and 12 bases lay outside the gene matches. This CDR3 has 14 residues. Per germline, CDR1 LNHNV and CDR2 YYDKDF (reference sequence). The DNA of the CDR3 is TGTGCCACCGGGGGGGTGGGGGAAGGGGATGAGCAGTTCTTC. Amino acid sequence: CATGGVGEGDEQFF.

The rearrangement uses TRBV5-1 and TRBJ1-5; 8 bases are a match to TRBD1. CDR1 and CDR2 (germline): SGHRS, YFSETQ. This CDR3 comprises 15 residues. V was clipped by 4 bases and J by 4 bases; unmatched bases: 7. The DNA of the CDR3 is TGCGCCAGCAGCCCGGGAGGGACAGGTAATCAGCCCCAGCATTTT. This encodes CASSPGGTGNQPQHF.

The gene calls are TRBV27 and TRBJ1-4, with unresolved D. Germline loops: CDR1 MNHEY, CDR2 SMNVEV (reference sequence). Trimming removed 6 bases from V and 8 bases from J, with 16 bases in between. The CDR3 contains 14 residues. The CDR3 nucleotides read TGTGCCAGCAGGAGGTCCCGGGGTTGGGAAAAACTGTTTTTT. Translation gives CASRRSRGWEKLFF.

V usage is TRBV5-6 and J usage is TRBJ1-5; D uncertain. CDR3 length: 16 amino acids. The germline CDR1 and CDR2 sequences are SGHDT and YYEEEE. V lost 0 bases and J lost 0, with 10 bases in between. CDR3 coding DNA: TGTGCCAGCAGCTTGGCGGCGGCATATAGCAATCAGCCCCAGCATTTT. Amino acid sequence: CASSLAAAYSNQPQHF.

This clone was found once. V is TRBV7-9 and J is TRBJ2-1; the D gene is possibly TRBD1 (6 bases). This CDR3 is built from 16 residues. V lost 5 bases and J 5 bases, leaving 19 bases between the germline ends. The germline CDR1 and CDR2 sequences are SEHNR and FQNEAQ (reference sequence). As DNA, the CDR3 is TGTGCCAGCAGCCTTTTTACTCTGACAGGCGACAATGAGCAGTTCTTC. Translation gives CASSLFTLTGDNEQFF.

The chain uses TRBV5-1 and TRBJ2-5; tentatively, D is TRBD1 or TRBD2 (5 bases each). The CDR3 extends over 13 amino acids. Germline CDR1 reads SGHRS; CDR2 reads YFSETQ. V was trimmed by 4 bases and J by 5 bases, leaving 12 bases between them. Here the CDR3 DNA reads TGCGCCAGCAGCCTGGACTCAGGGGAGACCCAGTACTTC. Residues: CASSLDSGETQYF.

This clone was detected once. The chain recombines TRBV7-9 with TRBJ2-7; 11 bases map to TRBD2. Unmatched junction bases numbered 16, after V lost 6 bases and J lost 6 bases. The CDR3 length is 17 residues. CDR1 SEHNR and CDR2 FQNEAQ come from the germline V gene (reference sequence). CDR3 protein: CASSPSGFLAGGSEQYF. The CDR3 DNA reads as TGTGCCAGCAGTCCAAGCGGGTTCCTAGCGGGAGGAAGCGAGCAGTACTTC.

The chain couples TRBV6-1 to TRBJ2-2; D tentatively reads TRBD1 or TRBD2 (5 bases each). V was shortened by 5 bases and J by 3 bases, with 10 bases between the two germline ends. The CDR3 covers 14 residues. Germline V lookup: CDR1 MNHNS, CDR2 SASEGT. The DNA for the CDR3 is TGTGCCAGCAGTCGGGACCCAGACACCGGGGAGCTGTTTTTT. This translates into CASSRDPDTGELFF.

The chain is built from TRBV30 and TRBJ2-7, with 12 bases that match TRBD2. Germline V gives CDR1 GTSNPN, CDR2 SVGIG (reference sequence). The CDR3 has 17 amino acids. V was pared by 0 bases and J by 1 base, with 7 bases of the junction left unmatched. The CDR3 DNA reads as TGTGCCTGGAGTGTAGGGCTAGCGGGAGGGATGTCCTACGAGCAGTACTTC. It specifies CAWSVGLAGGMSYEQYF.

The chain employs TRBV27 and TRBJ2-7, with 7 nucleotides matching TRBD1. The CDR3 contains 13 residues. Germline-derived CDR1 and CDR2 are MNHEY and SMNVEV (reference sequence). The V and J ends lost 3 bases and 3 bases, in that order; junction bases with no gene match: 2. CDR3 sequence (DNA): TGTGCCAGCAGTTTCCGGGACAGCTACGAGCAGTACTTC. Its translation is CASSFRDSYEQYF.

The chain employs TRBV4-1 and TRBJ2-1; the D is unclear. Germline V gene lookup returns CDR1 MGHRA and CDR2 YSYEKL. This CDR3 spans 13 amino acids. V was shortened by 1 base and J by 7 bases, with 8 bases between the two germline ends. The CDR3 nucleotides are TGCGCCAGCAGCCAAGCAAACGGAAATGAGCAGTTCTTC. Translation: CASSQANGNEQFF.

The chain uses TRBV19 and TRBJ1-1; D remains ambiguous. Germline CDR1 and CDR2: LNHDA and SQIVND (reference sequence). The V gene lost 2 bases and the J gene lost 12 bases, with 13 bases spanning the gap. The CDR3 is 12 residues long. The CDR3 loop reads CASSIRSGGPFF. The CDR3 region has the DNA TGTGCCAGTAGTATACGGTCAGGCGGGCCTTTCTTT.

The chain recombines TRBV2 with TRBJ2-7; 12 bases agree with TRBD2. The J segment lost 4 bases and the V segment lost 7 bases, leaving 5 bases of the junction unmatched. The CDR3 covers 14 residues. The germline V gene encodes CDR1 SNHLY and CDR2 FYNNEI. The CDR3 coding sequence is TGTGCCAGCAAGCCGGGACTAGCGGGTTACGAGCAGTACTTC. It is translated as CASKPGLAGYEQYF.

CDR3 DNA: TGTGCCTGTACCGGGACGGGGAAAAACATTCAGTACTTC. This encodes CACTGTGKNIQYF. The chain links TRBV30 to TRBJ2-4; D may match TRBD1 or TRBD2 (5 bases each). The CDR3 consists of 13 residues. Germline V gene data show CDR1 as GTSNPN and CDR2 as SVGIG (reference sequence). V dropped 6 bases and J dropped 4 bases, with 13 bases sitting between them.

As DNA, the CDR3 is TGTGCCAGCAGTGAATACAACAGGCGGAACACTGAAGCTTTCTTT. Translation gives CASSEYNRRNTEAFF. The J gene is TRBJ1-1, the V gene TRBV14; weak D call: TRBD1 (5 bases). The V gene's germline CDR1 is SGHDN and CDR2 FVKESK. The length of the CDR3 is 15 residues. The germline V and J ends were trimmed by 6 bases and 1 base, with 15 bases remaining between them.

The chain's CDR3 is CASSYSGVQPQHF. The DNA for the CDR3 is TGTGCCAGCAGTTACAGCGGGGTTCAGCCCCAGCATTTT. The V gene is TRBV6-5, the J gene TRBJ1-5, with D unclear. This CDR3 region has 13 residues. The V gene lost 2 bases and the J gene lost 6 bases, with 8 bases spanning the gap. The germline V gene has CDR1 MNHEY and CDR2 SVGAGI.

CDR3 amino acids: CASSGVGFHGYTF. CDR3 bases: TGCGCCAGCAGCGGGGTAGGGTTTCATGGCTACACCTTC. The chain carries TRBV4-1 and TRBJ1-2, with unresolved D. V was clipped by 5 bases and J by 6 bases, with 13 bases between them. This CDR3 spans 13 amino acids. Germline CDR1 is MGHRA and CDR2 is YSYEKL.

The chain uses TRBV30 and TRBJ1-2; the D is unclear. The length of the CDR3 is 13 residues. V gave up 3 bases and J gave up 6 bases, with 14 bases separating them. Germline values: CDR1 GTSNPN, CDR2 SVGIG (reference sequence). CDR3 bases: TGTGCCTGGAGGGTACCGGGTGATGATGGCTACACCTTC. Translating gives CAWRVPGDDGYTF.

This clone is a singleton in its sample. V is TRBV6-5 and J is TRBJ1-1; 11 bases are a match to TRBD1. The CDR3 sequence is 14 residues long. Trimming cost V 6 bases and J 5 bases; bases outside gene matches: 5. Germline-derived CDR1 and CDR2 are MNHEY and SVGAGI. CDR3 bases: TGTGCCAGCAGCACGGGACAGGGGGGGACTGAAGCTTTCTTT. It translates to CASSTGQGGTEAFF.

By share, this clone counts as medium-sized. The V gene is TRBV4-2, the J gene TRBJ1-4, with D unresolved. The CDR3 length is 13 residues. Trimming cost V 1 base and J 8 bases, with 8 bases left between them. Germline-derived CDR1 and CDR2 are LGHNA and YNFKEQ. This CDR3 reads CASSQGVGEKLFF. DNA for the CDR3: TGTGCCAGCAGCCAAGGGGTAGGGGAAAAACTGTTTTTT.

This chain joins TRBV9 and TRBJ2-2; TRBD2 matches at 9 bases. CDR1 is SGDLS and CDR2 is YYNGEE in the germline V gene. The V segment lost 0 bases and the J segment 4 bases; nucleotides outside the gene matches: 4. The CDR3 runs to 16 residues. The CDR3 sequence: CASSVALAGSTGELFF. DNA for the CDR3: TGTGCCAGCAGCGTAGCCCTAGCGGGAAGCACCGGGGAGCTGTTTTTT.

This clone was counted only a few times. V gene TRBV5-4 combines with J gene TRBJ2-7, with no clear D. Germline lookup yields CDR1 SGHNT and CDR2 YYREEE (reference sequence). This CDR3 is built from 11 residues. Trimming left V 2 bases short and J 5 bases short, with 5 bases between. This chain's CDR3 is CASSFMDEQYF. CDR3 coding DNA: TGTGCCAGCAGCTTCATGGACGAGCAGTACTTC.

The chain links TRBV5-6 to TRBJ1-3; D is undetermined. The CDR3 consists of 14 residues. Germline assignment: CDR1 SGHDT and CDR2 YYEEEE. V lost 1 base and J lost 0, with 5 bases in between. The CDR3 here is CASSLWVSGNTIYF. Here the CDR3 DNA reads TGTGCCAGCAGCTTGTGGGTCTCTGGAAACACCATATATTTT.